The clone carrying this T cell receptor (beta chain) turned up a few times. As yet, its antigen is unknown. The PCR used 60 Vbeta and 13 Jbeta primers. This table comes from immunoSEQ multiplex PCR, and its TCRdb copy is limited to in-frame clones, with some not included. The sample lists around 100,000 clones; about 9.4% were seen once. This record belongs to a study of cytomegalovirus exposure and HLA in healthy donors. Findings and limits, study-wide: Rare TCR sequences predominated, though certain public TCRs were found in many donors. A later analysis revealed that TCR association rates differed between HLA loci, peaking at DRB1 and bottoming out at HLA-C. For presence/absence analyses, sequencing depth was assumed to be roughly uniform across donors.

CDR3 length equals 17 residues. The germline V gene has CDR1 MNHEY and CDR2 SMNVEV (reference sequence). V was pared by 0 bases and J by 1 base, with 15 bases between. This rearrangement joins TRBV27 to TRBJ1-1, with D uncertain. The TCR was taken from a man aged 35 to 55 in good health and CMV-seropositive. Sequencing used PBMCs. CDR3 sequence: CASSLSRFLYGNTEAFF. In DNA form, the CDR3 reads TGTGCCAGCAGTTTATCGAGGTTTCTGTATGGGAACACTGAAGCTTTCTTT.